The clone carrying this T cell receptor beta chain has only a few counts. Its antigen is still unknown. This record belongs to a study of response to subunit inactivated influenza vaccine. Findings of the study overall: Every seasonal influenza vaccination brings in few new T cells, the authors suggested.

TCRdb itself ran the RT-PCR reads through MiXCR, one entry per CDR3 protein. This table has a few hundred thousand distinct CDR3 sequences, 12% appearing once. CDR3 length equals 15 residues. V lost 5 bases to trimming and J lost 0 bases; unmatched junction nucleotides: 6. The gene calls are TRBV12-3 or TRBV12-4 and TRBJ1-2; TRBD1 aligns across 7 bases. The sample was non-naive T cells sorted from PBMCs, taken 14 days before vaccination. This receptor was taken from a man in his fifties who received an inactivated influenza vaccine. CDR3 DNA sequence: TGTGCCAGCAGTCCGGGGACAGAAACTAACTATGGCTACACCTTC. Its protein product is CASSPGTETNYGYTF.